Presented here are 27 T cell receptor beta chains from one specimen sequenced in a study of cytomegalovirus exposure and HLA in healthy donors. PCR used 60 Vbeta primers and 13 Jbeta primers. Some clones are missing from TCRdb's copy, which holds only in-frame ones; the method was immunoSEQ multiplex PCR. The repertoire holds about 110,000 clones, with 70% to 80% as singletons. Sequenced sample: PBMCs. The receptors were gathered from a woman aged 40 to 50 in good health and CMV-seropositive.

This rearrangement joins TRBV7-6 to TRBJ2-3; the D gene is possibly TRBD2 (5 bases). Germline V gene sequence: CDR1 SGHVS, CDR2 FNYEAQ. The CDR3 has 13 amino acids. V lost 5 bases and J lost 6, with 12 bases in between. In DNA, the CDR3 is TGTGCCAGCAGCCCACGAGGGCAGGATACGCAGTATTTT. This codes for CASSPRGQDTQYF.

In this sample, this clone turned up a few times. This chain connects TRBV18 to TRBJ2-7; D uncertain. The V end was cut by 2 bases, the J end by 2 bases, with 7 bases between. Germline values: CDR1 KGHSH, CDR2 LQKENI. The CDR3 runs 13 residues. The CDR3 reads CASSPTTAYEQYF. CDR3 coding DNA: TGTGCCAGCTCACCAACAACAGCCTACGAGCAGTACTTC.

CDR3 coding DNA: TGTGCCAGCAGCTTAGTGGGACTAGCGCGAGAGACCCAGTACTTC. This codes for CASSLVGLARETQYF. The chain has TRBV7-2 and TRBJ2-5; TRBD2 agrees at 10 bases. CDR1 is SGHTA and CDR2 is FQGNSA in the germline V gene. The CDR3 totals 15 residues. V shed 1 base, J shed 4 bases, and the junction held 3 bases outside the gene matches.

The CDR3 region is CASRGEGNTEAFF. CDR3 sequence (DNA): TGTGCCAGCAGAGGGGAGGGGAACACTGAAGCTTTCTTT. This rearrangement joins TRBV2 to TRBJ1-1; D is possibly TRBD1 (5 bases). Germline V lookup: CDR1 SNHLY, CDR2 FYNNEI. V lost 6 bases to trimming and J lost 1 base, with 9 bases between them. The CDR3 contains 13 residues.

CDR3 amino acids: CASSLDQGGNEKLFF. The CDR3 nucleotides read TGTGCCAGCAGCCTAGATCAGGGTGGAAATGAAAAACTGTTTTTT. This rearrangement joins TRBV7-9 to TRBJ1-4; possibly TRBD1 for D (5 bases). The CDR3 has 15 amino acids. Between the trimmed V and J ends, which lost 5 bases and 5 bases, there was a span of 15 bases. Germline-derived CDR1 and CDR2 are SEHNR and FQNEAQ (reference sequence).

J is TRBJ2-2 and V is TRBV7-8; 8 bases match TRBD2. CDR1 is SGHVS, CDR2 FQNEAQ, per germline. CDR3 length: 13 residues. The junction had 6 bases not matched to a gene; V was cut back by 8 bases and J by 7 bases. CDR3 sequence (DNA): TGTGCCAGCGTTAGCGGGGTTAACGGGGAGCTGTTTTTT. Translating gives CASVSGVNGELFF.

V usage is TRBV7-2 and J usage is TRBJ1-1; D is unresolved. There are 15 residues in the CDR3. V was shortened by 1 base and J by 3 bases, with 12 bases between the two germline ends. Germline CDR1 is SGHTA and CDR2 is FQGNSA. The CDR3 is CASSLGGSPYTEAFF. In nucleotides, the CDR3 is TGTGCCAGCAGCTTAGGTGGCAGTCCTTACACTGAAGCTTTCTTT.

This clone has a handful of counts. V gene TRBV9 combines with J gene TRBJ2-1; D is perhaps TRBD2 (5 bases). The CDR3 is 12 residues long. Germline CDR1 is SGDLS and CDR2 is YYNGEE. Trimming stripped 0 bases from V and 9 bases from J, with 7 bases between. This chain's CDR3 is CASSVAGVEQFF. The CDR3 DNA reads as TGTGCCAGCAGCGTAGCCGGGGTTGAGCAGTTCTTC. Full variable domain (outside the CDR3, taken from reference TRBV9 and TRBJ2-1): DSGVTQTPKHLITATGQRVTLRCSPRSGDLSVYWYQQSLDQGLQFLIQYYNGEERAKGNILERFSAQQFPDLHSELNLSSLELGDSALYFCASSVAGVEQFFGPGTRLTVL.

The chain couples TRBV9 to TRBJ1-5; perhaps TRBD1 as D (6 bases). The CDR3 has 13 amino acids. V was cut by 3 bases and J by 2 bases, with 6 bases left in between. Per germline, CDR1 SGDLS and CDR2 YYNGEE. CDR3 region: CASSAGGNQPQHF. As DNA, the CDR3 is TGTGCCAGCAGCGCAGGGGGCAATCAGCCCCAGCATTTT.

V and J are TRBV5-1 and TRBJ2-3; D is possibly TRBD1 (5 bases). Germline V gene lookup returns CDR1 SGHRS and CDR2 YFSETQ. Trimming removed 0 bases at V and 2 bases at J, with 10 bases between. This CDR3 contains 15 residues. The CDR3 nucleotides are TGCGCCAGCAGCTTGGAAGCAGGGTTCACAGATACGCAGTATTTT. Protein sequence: CASSLEAGFTDTQYF.

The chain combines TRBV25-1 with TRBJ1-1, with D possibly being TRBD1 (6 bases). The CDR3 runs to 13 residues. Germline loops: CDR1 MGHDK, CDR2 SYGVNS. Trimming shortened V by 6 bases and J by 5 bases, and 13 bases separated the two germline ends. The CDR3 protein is CASSYHQGTEAFF. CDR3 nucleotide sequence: TGTGCCAGCAGCTATCATCAGGGGACTGAAGCTTTCTTT.

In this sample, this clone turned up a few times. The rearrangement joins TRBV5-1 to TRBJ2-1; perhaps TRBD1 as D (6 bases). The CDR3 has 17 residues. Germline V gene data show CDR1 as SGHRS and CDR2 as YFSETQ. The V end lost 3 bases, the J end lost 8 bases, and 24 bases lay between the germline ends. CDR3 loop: CASSSRRVTGGTDEQFF. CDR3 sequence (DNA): TGCGCCAGCAGCTCCCGACGCGTGACAGGAGGAACGGATGAGCAGTTCTTC.

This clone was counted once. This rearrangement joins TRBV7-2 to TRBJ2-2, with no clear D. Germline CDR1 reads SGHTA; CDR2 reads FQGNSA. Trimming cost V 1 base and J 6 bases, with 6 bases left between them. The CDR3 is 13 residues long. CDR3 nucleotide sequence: TGTGCCAGCAGCTTAGATGCGGCCGGGGAGCTGTTTTTT. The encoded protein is CASSLDAAGELFF. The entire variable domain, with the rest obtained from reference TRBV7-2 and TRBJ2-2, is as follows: GAGVSQSPSNKVTEKGKDVELRCDPISGHTALYWYRQSLGQGLEFLIYFQGNSAPDKSGLPSDRFSAERTGGSVSTLTIQRTQQEDSAVYLCASSLDAAGELFFGEGSRLTVL.

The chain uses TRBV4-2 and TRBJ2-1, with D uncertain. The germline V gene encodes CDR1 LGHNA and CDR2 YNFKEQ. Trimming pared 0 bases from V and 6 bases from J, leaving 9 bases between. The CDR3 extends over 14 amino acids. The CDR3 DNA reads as TGTGCCAGCAGCCAAGAGATATCGGGCAATGAGCAGTTCTTC. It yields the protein CASSQEISGNEQFF.

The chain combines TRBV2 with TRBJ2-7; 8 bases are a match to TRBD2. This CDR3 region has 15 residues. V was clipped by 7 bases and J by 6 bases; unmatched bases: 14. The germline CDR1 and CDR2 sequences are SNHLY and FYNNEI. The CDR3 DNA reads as TGTGCCAGCACCGAAAGGTCCGGGAGGGTCTCCGAGCAGTACTTC. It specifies CASTERSGRVSEQYF.

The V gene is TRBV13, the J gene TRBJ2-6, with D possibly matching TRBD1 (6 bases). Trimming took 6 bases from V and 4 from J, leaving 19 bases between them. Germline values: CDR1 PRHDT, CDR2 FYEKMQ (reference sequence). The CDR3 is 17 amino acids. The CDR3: CASRSRGWGPGANVLTF. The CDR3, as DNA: TGTGCCAGCAGAAGTAGGGGGTGGGGGCCCGGGGCCAACGTCCTGACTTTC.

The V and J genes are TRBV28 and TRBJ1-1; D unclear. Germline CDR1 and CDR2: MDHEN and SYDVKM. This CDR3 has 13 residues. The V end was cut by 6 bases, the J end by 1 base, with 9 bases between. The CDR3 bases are TGTGCCAGCAGCCCCAGTCAGAACACTGAAGCTTTCTTT. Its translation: CASSPSQNTEAFF. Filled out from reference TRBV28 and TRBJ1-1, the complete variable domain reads DVKVTQSSRYLVKRTGEKVFLECVQDMDHENMFWYRQDPGLGLRLIYFSYDVKMKEKGDIPEGYSVSREKKERFSLILESASTNQTSMYLCASSPSQNTEAFFGQGTRLTVV.

This CDR3 is CASSLGQGRYTF. CDR3 nucleotide sequence: TGTGCCAGCAGCTTAGGACAGGGACGCTACACCTTC. The rearrangement uses TRBV7-9 and TRBJ1-2, with 7 bases identical to TRBD1. The CDR3 spans 12 residues. The germline gives CDR1 SEHNR, CDR2 FQNEAQ (reference sequence). After removal of 1 base from V and 9 bases from J, the junction contained 2 bases not matched to a gene.

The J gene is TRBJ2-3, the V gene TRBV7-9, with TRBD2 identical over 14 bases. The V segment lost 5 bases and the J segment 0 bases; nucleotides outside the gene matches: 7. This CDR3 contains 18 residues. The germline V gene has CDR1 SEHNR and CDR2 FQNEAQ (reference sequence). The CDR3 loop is CASSPWTSGGRSTDTQYF. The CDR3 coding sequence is TGTGCCAGCAGCCCCTGGACTAGCGGGGGGCGGAGCACAGATACGCAGTATTTT.

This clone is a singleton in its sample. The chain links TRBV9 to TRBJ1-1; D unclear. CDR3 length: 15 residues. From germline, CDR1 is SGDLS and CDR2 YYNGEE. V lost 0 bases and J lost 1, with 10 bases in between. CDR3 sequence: CASSVGEGGNTEAFF. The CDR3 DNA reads TGTGCCAGCAGCGTAGGAGAAGGAGGGAACACTGAAGCTTTCTTT.

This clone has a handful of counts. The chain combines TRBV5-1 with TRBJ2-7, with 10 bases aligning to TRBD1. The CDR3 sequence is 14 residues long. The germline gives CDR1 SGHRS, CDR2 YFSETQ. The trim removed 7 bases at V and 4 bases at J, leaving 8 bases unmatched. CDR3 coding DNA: TGCGCCAGCGGTCCGGGACAGGGGAATTACGAGCAGTACTTC. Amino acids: CASGPGQGNYEQYF.

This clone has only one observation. The CDR3 DNA is TGTGCCAGCAGCGCCCCTCTGGGGGGGTACTATGGCTACACCTTC. Translation: CASSAPLGGYYGYTF. The V and J genes are TRBV9 and TRBJ1-2, with D tentatively TRBD1 (5 bases). The CDR3 contains 15 residues. Germline CDR1 reads SGDLS; CDR2 reads YYNGEE. V was cut by 3 bases and J by 3 bases, with 15 bases left in between. The variable domain in full, with the rest retrieved from reference TRBV9 and TRBJ1-2, is DSGVTQTPKHLITATGQRVTLRCSPRSGDLSVYWYQQSLDQGLQFLIQYYNGEERAKGNILERFSAQQFPDLHSELNLSSLELGDSALYFCASSAPLGGYYGYTFGSGTRLTVV.

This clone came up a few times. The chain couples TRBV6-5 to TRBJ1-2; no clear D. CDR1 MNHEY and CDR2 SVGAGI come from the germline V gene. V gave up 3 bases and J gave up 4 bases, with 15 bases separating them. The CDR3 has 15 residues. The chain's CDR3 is CASSYAGSNVYGYTF. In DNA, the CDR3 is TGTGCCAGCAGTTATGCCGGGAGCAATGTCTATGGCTACACCTTC.

The CDR3 here is CASSERGTGAFF. Here the CDR3 DNA reads TGTGCCAGCAGTGAAAGGGGCACAGGAGCTTTCTTT. The V gene is TRBV6-1, the J gene TRBJ1-1; D possibly corresponds to TRBD1 (5 bases). There are 12 residues in the CDR3. Germline CDR1 and CDR2: MNHNS and SASEGT. The V and J ends lost 2 bases and 10 bases respectively, with 11 bases between them.

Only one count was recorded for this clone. The CDR3 reads CASTRRQWDYEQYF. Written as DNA, the CDR3 is TGTGCCAGCACAAGGCGACAGTGGGACTACGAGCAGTACTTC. V and J are TRBV6-5 and TRBJ2-7; a weak D match, TRBD1 (5 bases). There are 14 residues in the CDR3. Trimming took off 7 bases at V and 3 bases at J, with 16 bases between the two ends. CDR1 and CDR2 (germline): MNHEY, SVGAGI.

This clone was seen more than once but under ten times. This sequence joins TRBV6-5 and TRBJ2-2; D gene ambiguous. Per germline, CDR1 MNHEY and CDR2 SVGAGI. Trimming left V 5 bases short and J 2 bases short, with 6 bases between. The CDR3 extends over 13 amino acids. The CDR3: CASSQINTGELFF. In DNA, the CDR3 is TGTGCCAGCAGTCAAATTAACACCGGGGAGCTGTTTTTT.

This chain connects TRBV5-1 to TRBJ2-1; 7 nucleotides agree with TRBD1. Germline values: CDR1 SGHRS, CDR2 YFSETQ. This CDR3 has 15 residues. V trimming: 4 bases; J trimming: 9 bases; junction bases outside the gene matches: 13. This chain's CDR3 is CASSLQGISTGEQFF. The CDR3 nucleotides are TGCGCCAGCAGCCTACAGGGGATCTCTACCGGTGAGCAGTTCTTC.